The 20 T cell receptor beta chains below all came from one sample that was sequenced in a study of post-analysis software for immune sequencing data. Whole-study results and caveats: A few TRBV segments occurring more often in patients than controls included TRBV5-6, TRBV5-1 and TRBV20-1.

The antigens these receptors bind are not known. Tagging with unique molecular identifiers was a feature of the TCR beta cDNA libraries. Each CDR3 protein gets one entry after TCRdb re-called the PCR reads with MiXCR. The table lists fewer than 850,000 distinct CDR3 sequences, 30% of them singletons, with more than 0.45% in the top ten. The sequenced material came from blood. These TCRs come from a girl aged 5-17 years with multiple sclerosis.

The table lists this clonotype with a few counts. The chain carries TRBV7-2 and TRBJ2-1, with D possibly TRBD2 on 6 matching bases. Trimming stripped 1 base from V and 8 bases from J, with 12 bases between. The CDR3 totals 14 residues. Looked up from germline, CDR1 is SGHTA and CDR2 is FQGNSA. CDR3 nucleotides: TGTGCCAGCAGCTTAGTACGGGGGACCGATGAGCAGTTCTTC. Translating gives CASSLVRGTDEQFF.

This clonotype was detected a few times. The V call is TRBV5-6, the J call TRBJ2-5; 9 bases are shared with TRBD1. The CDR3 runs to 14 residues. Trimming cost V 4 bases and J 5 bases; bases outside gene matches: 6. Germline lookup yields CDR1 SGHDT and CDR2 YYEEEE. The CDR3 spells CASSRGQGFETQYF. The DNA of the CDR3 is TGTGCCAGCAGCCGGGGACAGGGCTTCGAGACCCAGTACTTC.

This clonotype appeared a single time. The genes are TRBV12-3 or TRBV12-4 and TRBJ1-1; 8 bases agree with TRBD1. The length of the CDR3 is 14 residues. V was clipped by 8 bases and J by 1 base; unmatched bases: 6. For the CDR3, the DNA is TGTGCCAGCGGACGGACAGGGAGGAACACTGAAGCTTTCTTT. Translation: CASGRTGRNTEAFF.

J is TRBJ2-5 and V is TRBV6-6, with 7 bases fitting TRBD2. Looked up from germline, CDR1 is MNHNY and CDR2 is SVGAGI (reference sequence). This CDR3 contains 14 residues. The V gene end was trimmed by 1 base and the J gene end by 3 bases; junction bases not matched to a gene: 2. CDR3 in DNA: TGTGCCAGCAGTTACTATGGGGGGGAAGAGACCCAGTACTTC. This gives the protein CASSYYGGEETQYF.

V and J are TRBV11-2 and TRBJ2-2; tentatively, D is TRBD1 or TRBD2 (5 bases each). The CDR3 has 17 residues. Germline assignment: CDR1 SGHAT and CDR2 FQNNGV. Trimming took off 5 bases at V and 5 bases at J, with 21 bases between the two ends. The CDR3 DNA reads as TGTGCCAGCAGCCTACTCGTACGGGACCTGGATACCGGGGAGCTGTTTTTT. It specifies CASSLLVRDLDTGELFF.

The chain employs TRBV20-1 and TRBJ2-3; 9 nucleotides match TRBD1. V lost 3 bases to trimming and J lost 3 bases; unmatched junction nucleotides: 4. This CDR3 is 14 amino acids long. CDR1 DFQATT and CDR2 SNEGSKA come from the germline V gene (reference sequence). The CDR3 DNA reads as TGCAGTGCTAGCGCCGGGACAGGGACAGATACGCAGTATTTT. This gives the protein CSASAGTGTDTQYF.

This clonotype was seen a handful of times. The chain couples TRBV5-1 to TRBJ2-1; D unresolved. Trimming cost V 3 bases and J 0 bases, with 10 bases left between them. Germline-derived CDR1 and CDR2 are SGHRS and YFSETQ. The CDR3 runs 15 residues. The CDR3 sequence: CASSSASSSYNEQFF. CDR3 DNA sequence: TGCGCCAGCAGCTCCGCTAGTAGCTCCTACAATGAGCAGTTCTTC.

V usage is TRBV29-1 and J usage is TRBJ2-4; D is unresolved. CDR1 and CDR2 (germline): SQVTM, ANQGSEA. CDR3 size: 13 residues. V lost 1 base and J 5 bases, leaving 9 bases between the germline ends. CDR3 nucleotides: TGCAGCGTTGAAGCGGTGTCCCAAAACATTCAGTACTTC. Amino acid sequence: CSVEAVSQNIQYF.

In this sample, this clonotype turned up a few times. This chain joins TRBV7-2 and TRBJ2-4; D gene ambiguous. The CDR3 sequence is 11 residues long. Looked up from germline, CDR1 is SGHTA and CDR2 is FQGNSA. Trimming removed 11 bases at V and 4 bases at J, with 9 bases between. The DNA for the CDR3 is TGTGCCTCAGGAGAAAAAAACATTCAGTACTTC. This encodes CASGEKNIQYF.

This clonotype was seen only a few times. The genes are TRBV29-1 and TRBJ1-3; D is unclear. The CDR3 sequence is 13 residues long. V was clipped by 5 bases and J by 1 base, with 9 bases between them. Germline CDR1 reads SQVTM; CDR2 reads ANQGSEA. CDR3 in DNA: TGCAGCGTTTCATCCTCGTCTGGAAACACCATATATTTT. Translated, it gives CSVSSSSGNTIYF.

CDR3 sequence reads: CASSSHARGFAYGYTF. In DNA form, the CDR3 reads TGTGCCAGCAGCTCCCACGCTCGGGGGTTCGCCTATGGCTACACCTTC. This chain links TRBV12-3 or TRBV12-4 with TRBJ1-2; a possible D gene is TRBD1 (5 bases). The CDR3 extends over 16 amino acids. V gave up 6 bases and J gave up 4 bases, with 21 bases separating them.

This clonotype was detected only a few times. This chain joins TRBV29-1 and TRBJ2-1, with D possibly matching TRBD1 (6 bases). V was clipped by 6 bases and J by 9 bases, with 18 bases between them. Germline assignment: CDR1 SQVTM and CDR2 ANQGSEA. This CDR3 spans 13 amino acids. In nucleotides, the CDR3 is TGCAGCGTCGCCGAAACAGGGAGCGGTGAGCAGTTCTTC. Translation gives CSVAETGSGEQFF.

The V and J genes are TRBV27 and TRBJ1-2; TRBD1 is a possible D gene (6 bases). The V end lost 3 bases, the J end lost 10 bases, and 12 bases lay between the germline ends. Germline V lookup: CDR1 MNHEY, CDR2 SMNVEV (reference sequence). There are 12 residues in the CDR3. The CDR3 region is CASSFQGSDYTF. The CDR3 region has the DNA TGTGCCAGCAGTTTCCAGGGGAGCGACTACACCTTC.

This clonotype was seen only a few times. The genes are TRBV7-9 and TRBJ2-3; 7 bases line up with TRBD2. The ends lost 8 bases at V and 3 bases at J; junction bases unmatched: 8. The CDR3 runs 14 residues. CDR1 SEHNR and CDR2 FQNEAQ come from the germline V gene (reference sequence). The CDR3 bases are TGTGCCAGCGTCGAGGGAGGGCGGACAGATACGCAGTATTTT. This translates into CASVEGGRTDTQYF.

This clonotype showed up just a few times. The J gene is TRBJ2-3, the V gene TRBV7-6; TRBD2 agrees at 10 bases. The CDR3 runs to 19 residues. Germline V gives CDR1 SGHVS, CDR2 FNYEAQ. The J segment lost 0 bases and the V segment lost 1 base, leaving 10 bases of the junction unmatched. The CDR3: CASSLGTASGGSSTDTQYF. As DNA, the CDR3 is TGTGCCAGCAGCTTAGGAACGGCTAGCGGGGGCTCTAGCACAGATACGCAGTATTTT.

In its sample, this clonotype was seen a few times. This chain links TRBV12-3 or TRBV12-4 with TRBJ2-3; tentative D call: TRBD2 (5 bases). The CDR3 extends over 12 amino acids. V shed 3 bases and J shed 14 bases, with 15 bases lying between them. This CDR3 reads CASSLGRGLRYF. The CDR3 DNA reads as TGTGCCAGCAGTTTGGGAAGAGGACTCCGGTATTTT.

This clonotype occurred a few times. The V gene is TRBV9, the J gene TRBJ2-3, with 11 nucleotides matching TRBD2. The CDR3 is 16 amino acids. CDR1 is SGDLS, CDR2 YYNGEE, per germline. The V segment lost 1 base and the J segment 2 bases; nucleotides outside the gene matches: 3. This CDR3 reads CASSVNSGRVTDTQYF. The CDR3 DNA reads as TGTGCCAGCAGCGTAAATAGCGGGAGGGTCACAGATACGCAGTATTTT. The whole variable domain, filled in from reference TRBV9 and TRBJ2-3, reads DSGVTQTPKHLITATGQRVTLRCSPRSGDLSVYWYQQSLDQGLQFLIQYYNGEERAKGNILERFSAQQFPDLHSELNLSSLELGDSALYFCASSVNSGRVTDTQYFGPGTRLTVL.

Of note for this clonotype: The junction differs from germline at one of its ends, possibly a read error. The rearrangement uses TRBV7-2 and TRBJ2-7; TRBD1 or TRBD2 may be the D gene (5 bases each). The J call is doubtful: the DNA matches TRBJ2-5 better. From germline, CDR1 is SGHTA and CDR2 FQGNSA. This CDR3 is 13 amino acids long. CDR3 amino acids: CANSRGTMRTQYF. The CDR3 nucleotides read TGTGCCAACAGCCGGGGCACCATGAGGACCCAGTACTTC.

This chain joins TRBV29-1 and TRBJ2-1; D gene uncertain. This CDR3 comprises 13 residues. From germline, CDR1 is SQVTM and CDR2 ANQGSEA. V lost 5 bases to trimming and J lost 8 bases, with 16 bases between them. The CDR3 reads CSVLQAALDEQFF. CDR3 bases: TGCAGCGTTCTCCAGGCAGCCTTGGATGAGCAGTTCTTC.

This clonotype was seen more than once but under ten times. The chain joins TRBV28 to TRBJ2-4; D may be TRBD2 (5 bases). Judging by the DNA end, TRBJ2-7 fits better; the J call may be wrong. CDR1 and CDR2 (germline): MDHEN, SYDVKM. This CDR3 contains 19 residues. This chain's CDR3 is CASSLGARSRRGLTVEQYF. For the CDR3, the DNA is TGTGCCAGCAGTCTAGGAGCGCGATCACGACGGGGTCTGACGGTCGAGCAGTACTTC.